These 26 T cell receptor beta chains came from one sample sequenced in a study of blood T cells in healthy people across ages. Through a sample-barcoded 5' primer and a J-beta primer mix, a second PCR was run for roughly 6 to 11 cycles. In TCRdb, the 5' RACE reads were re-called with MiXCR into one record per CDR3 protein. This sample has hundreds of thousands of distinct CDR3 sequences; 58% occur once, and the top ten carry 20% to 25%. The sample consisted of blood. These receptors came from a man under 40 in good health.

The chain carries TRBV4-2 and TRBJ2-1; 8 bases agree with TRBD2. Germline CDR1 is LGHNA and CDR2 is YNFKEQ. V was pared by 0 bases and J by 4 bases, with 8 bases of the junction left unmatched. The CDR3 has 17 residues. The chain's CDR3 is CASSQESTSGSYNEQFF. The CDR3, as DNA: TGTGCCAGCAGCCAAGAGAGTACTAGCGGATCATACAATGAGCAGTTCTTC.

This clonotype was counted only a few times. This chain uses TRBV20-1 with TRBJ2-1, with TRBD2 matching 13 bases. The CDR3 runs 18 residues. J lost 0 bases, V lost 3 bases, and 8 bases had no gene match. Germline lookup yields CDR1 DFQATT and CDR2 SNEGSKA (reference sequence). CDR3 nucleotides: TGCAGTGCTAGGGCCGGACTAGCGGGAGATCGCTCCTACAATGAGCAGTTCTTC. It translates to CSARAGLAGDRSYNEQFF.

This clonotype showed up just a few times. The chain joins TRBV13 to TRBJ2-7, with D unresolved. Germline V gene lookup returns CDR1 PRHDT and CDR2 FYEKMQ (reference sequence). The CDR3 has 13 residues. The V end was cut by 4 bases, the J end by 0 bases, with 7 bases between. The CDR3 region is CASSSQLSYEQYF. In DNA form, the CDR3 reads TGTGCCAGCAGCTCCCAACTCTCCTACGAGCAGTACTTC.

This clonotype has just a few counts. CDR3 in amino acids: CASSQAGGARGYTF. CDR3 nucleotide sequence: TGTGCCAGCAGCCAAGCTGGGGGGGCACGAGGCTACACCTTC. The rearrangement uses TRBV3-1 and TRBJ1-2, with a possible D match to TRBD1 (6 bases). The CDR3 has 14 amino acids. Germline V gene lookup returns CDR1 LGHDT and CDR2 YNNKEL (reference sequence). With 1 base removed from V and 8 bases from J, the gap between germline ends came to 14 bases.

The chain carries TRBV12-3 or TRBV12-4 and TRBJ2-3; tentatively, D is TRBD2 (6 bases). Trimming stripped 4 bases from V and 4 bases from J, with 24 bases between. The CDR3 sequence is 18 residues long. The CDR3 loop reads CASSSRRLGTGSADTQYF. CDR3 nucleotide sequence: TGTGCCAGCAGTTCTCGTCGACTAGGTACGGGGAGTGCAGATACGCAGTATTTT.

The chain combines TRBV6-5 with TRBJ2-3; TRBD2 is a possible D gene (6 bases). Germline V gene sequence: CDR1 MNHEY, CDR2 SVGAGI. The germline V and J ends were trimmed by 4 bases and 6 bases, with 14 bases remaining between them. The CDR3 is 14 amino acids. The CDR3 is CASSSRPGVDTQYF. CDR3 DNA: TGTGCCAGCAGTTCCCGACCGGGAGTCGATACGCAGTATTTT.

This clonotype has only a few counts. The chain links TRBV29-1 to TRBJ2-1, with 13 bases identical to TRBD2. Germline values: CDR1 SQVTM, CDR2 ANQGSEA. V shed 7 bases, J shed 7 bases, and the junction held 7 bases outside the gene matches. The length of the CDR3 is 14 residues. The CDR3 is CSAKGLAGSNEQFF. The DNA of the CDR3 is TGCAGCGCCAAGGGACTAGCGGGGTCTAATGAGCAGTTCTTC.

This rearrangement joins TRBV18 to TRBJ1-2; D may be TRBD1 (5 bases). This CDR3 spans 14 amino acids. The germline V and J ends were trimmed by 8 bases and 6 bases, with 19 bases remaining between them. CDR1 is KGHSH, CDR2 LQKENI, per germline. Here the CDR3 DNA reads TGTGCCAGCACCCAAAGGGGACGGGGCGATGGCTACACCTTC. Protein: CASTQRGRGDGYTF.

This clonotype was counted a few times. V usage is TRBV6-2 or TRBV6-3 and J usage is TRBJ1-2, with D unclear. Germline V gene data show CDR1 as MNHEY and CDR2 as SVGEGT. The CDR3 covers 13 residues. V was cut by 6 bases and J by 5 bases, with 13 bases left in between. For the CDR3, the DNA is TGTGCCAGCAGAACCCTGGACGGATATGGCTACACCTTC. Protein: CASRTLDGYGYTF.

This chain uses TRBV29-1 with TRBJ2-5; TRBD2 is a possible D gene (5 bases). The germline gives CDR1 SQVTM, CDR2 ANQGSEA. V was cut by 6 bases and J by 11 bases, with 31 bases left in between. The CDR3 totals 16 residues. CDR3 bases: TGCAGCGTGGCGAGAGGGCCAAGAGGAGCCCACTACGAACAGTACTTC. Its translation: CSVARGPRGAHYEQYF.

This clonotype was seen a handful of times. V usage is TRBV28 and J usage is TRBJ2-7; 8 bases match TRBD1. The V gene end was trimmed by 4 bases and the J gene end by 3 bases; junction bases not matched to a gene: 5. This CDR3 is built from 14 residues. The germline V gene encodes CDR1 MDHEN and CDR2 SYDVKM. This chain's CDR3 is CASSWGQVNYEQYF. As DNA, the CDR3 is TGTGCCAGCAGTTGGGGACAGGTCAACTACGAGCAGTACTTC.

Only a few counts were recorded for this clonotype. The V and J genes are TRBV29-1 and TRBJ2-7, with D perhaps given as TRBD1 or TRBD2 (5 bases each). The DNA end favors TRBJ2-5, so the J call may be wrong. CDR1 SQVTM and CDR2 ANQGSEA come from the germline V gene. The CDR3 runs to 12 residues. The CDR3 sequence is CSVPAGTETQYF. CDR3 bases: TGCAGCGTTCCCGCAGGGACGGAGACCCAGTACTTC.

CDR3 nucleotides: TGTGCCAGCAGCTTAATCGACAGGACCTACGAGCAGTACTTC. It specifies CASSLIDRTYEQYF. This chain links TRBV7-9 with TRBJ2-7, with TRBD1 as a possible D gene (6 bases). This CDR3 region has 14 residues. Trimming stripped 2 bases from V and 2 bases from J, with 10 bases between. Germline loops: CDR1 SEHNR, CDR2 FQNEAQ (reference sequence).

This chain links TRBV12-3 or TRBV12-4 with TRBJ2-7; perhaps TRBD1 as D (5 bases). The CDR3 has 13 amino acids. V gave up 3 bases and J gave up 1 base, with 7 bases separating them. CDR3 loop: CASSFRQSYEQYF. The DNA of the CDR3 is TGTGCCAGCAGTTTCCGACAGTCCTACGAGCAGTACTTC.

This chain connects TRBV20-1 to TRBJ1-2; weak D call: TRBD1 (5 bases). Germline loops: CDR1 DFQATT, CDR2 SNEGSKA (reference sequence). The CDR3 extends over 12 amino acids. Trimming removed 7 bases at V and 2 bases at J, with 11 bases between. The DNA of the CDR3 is TGCAGTGGTAAAGAGGGGAACTATGGCTACACCTTC. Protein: CSGKEGNYGYTF.

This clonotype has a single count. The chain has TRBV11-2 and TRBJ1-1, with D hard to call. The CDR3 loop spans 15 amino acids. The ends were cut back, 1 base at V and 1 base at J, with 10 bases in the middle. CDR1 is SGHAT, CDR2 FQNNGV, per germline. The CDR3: CASSLGTDQNTEAFF. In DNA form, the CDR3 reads TGTGCCAGCAGCTTAGGTACAGACCAGAACACTGAAGCTTTCTTT.

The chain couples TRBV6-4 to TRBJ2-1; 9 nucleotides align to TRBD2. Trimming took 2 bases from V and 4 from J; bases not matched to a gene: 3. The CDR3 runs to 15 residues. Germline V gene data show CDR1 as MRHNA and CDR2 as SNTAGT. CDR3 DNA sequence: TGTGCCAGCAGTGACGGCCTAGCGGGGTACAATGAGCAGTTCTTC. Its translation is CASSDGLAGYNEQFF.

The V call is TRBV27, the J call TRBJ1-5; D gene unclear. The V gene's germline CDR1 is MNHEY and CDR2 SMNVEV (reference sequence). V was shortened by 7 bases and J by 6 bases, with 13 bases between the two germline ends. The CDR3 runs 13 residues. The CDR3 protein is CASTTGWGQPQHF. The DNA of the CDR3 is TGTGCCAGCACTACCGGGTGGGGTCAGCCCCAGCATTTT.

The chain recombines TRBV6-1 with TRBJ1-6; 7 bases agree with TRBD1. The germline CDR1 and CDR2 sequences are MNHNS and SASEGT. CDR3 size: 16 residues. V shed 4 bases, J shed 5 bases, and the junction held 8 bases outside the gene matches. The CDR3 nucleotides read TGTGCCAGCAGTGGCCGACAGGGACGGGATAATTCACCCCTCCACTTT. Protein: CASSGRQGRDNSPLHF.

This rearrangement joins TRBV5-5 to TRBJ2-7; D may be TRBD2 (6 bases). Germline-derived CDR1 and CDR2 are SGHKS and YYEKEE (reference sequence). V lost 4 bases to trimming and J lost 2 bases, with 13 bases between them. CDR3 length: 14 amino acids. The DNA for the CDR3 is TGTGCCAGCAGCATAGACGGACTAACCTACGAGCAGTACTTC. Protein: CASSIDGLTYEQYF.

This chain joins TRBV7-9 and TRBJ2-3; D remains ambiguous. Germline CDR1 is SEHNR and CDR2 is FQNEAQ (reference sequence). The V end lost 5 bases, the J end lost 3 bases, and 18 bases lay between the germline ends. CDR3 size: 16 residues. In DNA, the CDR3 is TGTGCCAGCAGCCCCTCCTTGGGCCCCTGGACAGATACGCAGTATTTT. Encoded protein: CASSPSLGPWTDTQYF.

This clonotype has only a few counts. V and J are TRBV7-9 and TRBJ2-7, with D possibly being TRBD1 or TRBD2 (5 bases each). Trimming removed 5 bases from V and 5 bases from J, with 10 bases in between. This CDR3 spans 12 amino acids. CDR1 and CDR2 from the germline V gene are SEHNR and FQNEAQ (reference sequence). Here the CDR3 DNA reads TGTGCCAGCAGCCAAGGGGACCACGAGCAGTACTTC. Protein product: CASSQGDHEQYF.

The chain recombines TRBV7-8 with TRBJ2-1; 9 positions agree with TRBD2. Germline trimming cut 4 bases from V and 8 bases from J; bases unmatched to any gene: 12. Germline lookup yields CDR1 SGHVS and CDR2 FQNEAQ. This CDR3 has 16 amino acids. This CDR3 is CASSSKVSGRLDEQFF. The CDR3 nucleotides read TGTGCCAGCAGCTCGAAGGTTAGCGGGAGACTCGATGAGCAGTTCTTC.

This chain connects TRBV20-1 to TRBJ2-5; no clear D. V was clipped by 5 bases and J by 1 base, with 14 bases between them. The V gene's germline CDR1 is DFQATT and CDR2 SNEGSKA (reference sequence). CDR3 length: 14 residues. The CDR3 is CSALKTVTQETQYF. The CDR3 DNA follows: TGCAGTGCTCTGAAAACTGTTACCCAAGAGACCCAGTACTTC.

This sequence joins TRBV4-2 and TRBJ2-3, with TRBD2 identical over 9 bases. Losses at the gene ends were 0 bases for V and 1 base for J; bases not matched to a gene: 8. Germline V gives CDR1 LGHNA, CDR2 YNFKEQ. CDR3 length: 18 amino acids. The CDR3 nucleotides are TGTGCCAGCAGCCAAGATCAAAGCGGGGGGACTCGCACAGATACGCAGTATTTT. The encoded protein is CASSQDQSGGTRTDTQYF.

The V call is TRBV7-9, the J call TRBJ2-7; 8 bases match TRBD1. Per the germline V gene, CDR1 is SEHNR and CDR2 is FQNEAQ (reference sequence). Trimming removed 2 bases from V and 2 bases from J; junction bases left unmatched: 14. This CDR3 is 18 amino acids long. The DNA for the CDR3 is TGTGCCAGCAGCTTATGGACAGGGACCGATAACGGGGCCTACGAGCAGTACTTC. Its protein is CASSLWTGTDNGAYEQYF. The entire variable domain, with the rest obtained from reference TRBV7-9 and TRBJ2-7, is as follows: DTGVSQNPRHKITKRGQNVTFRCDPISEHNRLYWYRQTLGQGPEFLTYFQNEAQLEKSRLLSDRFSAERPKGSFSTLEIQRTEQGDSAMYLCASSLWTGTDNGAYEQYFGPGTRLTVT.